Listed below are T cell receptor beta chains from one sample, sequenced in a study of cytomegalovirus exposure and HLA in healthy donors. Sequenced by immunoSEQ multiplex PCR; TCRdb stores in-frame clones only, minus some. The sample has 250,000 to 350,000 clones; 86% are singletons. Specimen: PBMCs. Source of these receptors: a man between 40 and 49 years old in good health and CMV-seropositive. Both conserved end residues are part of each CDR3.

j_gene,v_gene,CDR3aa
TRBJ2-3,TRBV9,CASSVSGSTDTQYF
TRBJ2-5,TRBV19,CASSPGGGMGETQYF
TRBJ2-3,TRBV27,CASRAKVTVTNTDTQYF
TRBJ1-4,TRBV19,CASSARTGPEKLFF
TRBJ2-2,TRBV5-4,CASSWGPPGELFF
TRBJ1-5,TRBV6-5,CASRPGQGYQPQHF
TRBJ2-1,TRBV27,CASSLSGLLGLYNEQFF
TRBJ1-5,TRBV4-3,CASSLLGGEGQPQHF
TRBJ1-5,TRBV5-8,CASSRRGNSNQPQHF
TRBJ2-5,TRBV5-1,CASSPGLAGLTRETQYF
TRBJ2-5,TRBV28,CALRRQGWETQYF
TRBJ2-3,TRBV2,CASKGGGSNTDTQYF
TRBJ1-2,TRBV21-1,CASSKAPHRNWTGLGYTF
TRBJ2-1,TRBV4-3,CASSQHRSGMSSYNEQFF
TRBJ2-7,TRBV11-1,CASSPLLAGAVHEQYF
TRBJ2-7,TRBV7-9,CSSSLVAGTGDPYEQYF
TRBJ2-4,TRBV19,CASSLSAGGKNIQYF
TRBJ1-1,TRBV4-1,CASSQDTGTGFGAFF
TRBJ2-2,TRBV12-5,CASGLDRNTGELFF
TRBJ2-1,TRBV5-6,CASSLIIGEQFF
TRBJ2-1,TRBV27,CASSFGAGSYNEQFF
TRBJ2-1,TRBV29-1,CSVEGGLTLRELNEQFF
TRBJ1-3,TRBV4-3,CASSQGGDSGNTIYF
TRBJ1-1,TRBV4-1,CASSPGGGRRTEAFF
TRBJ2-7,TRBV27,CASSTMTGSYEQYF
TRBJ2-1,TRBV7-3,CASSPRWTSGSDNEQFF
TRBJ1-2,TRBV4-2,CASSQAGRTGYGYTF
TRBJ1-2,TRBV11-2,CASSSRDRGYYGYTF
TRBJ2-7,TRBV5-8,CASSLGVGRSYEQYF
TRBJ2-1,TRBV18,CASSRPSGYNEQFF
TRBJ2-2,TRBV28,CASSLAPNTGELFF
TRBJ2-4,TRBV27,CASSLQGAKNIQYF
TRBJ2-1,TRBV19,CASSPRGRTYNEQFF
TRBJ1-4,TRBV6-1,CASTLQGQFNEKLFF
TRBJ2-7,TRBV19,CASSMGNTYEQYF
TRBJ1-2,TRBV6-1,CASRTGTYGYTF
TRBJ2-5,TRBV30,CAWSVNTGETQYF
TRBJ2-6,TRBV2,CATGGGVSGANVLTF
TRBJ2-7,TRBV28,CASSRPQGSYEQYF
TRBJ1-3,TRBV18,CASSPGQISGNTIYF
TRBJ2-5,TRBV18,CASSSTAQETQYF
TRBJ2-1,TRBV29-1,CSELRDTFYNEQFF
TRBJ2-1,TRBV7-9,CASSARTSGNLNEQFF
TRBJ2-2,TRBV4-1,CASSQDTPGALTGELFF
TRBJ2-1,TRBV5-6,CASSFQLAINNEQFF
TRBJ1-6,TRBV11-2,CASSEREPPLHF
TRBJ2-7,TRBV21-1,CASSGEGRSSYEQYF
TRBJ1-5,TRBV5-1,CASSLVPGANQPQHF
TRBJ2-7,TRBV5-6,CASSSGTGRGEQYF
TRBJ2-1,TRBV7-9,CASSVGGLGSYNEQFF
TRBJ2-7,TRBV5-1,CASSSGGGPYF
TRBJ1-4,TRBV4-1,CASRLTGDENEKLFF
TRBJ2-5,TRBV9,CASSVQGDETQYF
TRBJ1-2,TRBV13,CASSLGGAPSYGYTF
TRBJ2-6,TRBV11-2,CASSLVGGSVLTF